The sequence of this TCR beta chain was determined in a study of blood T cell repertoires in COVID-19. Across the study: The origin of the acute and convalescent COVID-19 samples was the United States, Italy and Spain.

In the source study's methods: Nucleated cell counts were estimated from reference gene primer amplification. Using immunoSEQ multiplex PCR, the repertoire was profiled, and TCRdb retains in-frame clones only, with some absent. For V, J and clone size, that table is used; D and trimming come from the DNA. Seen here are 110,000 to 150,000 clones, 70% to 90% observed once, and the top ten hold approximately 1.8%. V lost 0 bases, J lost 6 bases, and 9 bases lay in between. The CDR3 length is 14 residues. The V gene's germline CDR1 is MNHEY and CDR2 SMNVEV (reference sequence). This sequence was found in a man in his 70s with acute or convalescent COVID-19. J is TRBJ1-5 and V is TRBV27; possibly TRBD1 for D (5 bases). Sample: peripheral blood. The CDR3 DNA follows: TGTGCCAGCAGTTTATCGAATGGGGCTCAGCCCCAGCATTTT. Amino acids: CASSLSNGAQPQHF.